The 25 T cell receptor beta chains listed next were all sequenced from one sample in a study of tumor-infiltrating lymphocytes in primary liver carcinoma. The investigators made TCR beta cDNA from 400 to 550 ng total RNA, using a constant-region primer. Investigators got TCR beta libraries out of three nested multiplex PCR rounds, done with slightly modified ARM-PCR. The first two PCR rounds used TRBV1-TRBV30 forward primers with a C-beta reverse primer, 10 to 11 cycles each. TCRdb fed the multiplex PCR reads into MiXCR, producing one record per CDR3 protein. The table records about 310,000 distinct CDR3 sequences, 45% to 70% of them present only once. Germline DNA was also extracted, and blood RNA was taken from unsorted whole blood. Sequencing was done on a sample of peripheral blood. Receptors were obtained from a woman in her 30s with primary liver carcinoma and hepatitis B virus infection.

This clonotype was counted only a few times. The chain combines TRBV10-3 with TRBJ2-1; D remains ambiguous. There are 18 residues in the CDR3. V was shortened by 5 bases and J by 0 bases, with 20 bases between the two germline ends. Per germline, CDR1 ENHRY and CDR2 SYGVKD. The CDR3 DNA is TGTGCCATCAGTCTGTTTAAGTCATCCTCGAGCTCCTACAATGAGCAGTTCTTC. Its protein product is CAISLFKSSSSSYNEQFF.

Note on this clonotype: A much larger clone differs by one base, so this may be a read error. V usage is TRBV29-1 and J usage is TRBJ1-4; D uncertain. Germline loops: CDR1 SQVTM, CDR2 ANQGSEA. The CDR3 sequence is 17 residues long. The CDR3 DNA reads TGCAACGTTGAATCGTCCTACGGGAGGTCTATAGTGGGAAAACTGTTTTTT. Protein sequence: CNVESSYGRSIVGKLFF.

The chain couples TRBV29-1 to TRBJ2-3; D is unresolved. CDR1 and CDR2 (germline): SQVTM, ANQGSEA. The CDR3 covers 13 residues. Trimming shortened V by 8 bases and J by 2 bases, and 14 bases separated the two germline ends. For the CDR3, the DNA is TGCAGCATTGGTGGGCAGTTCACAGATACGCAGTATTTT. This gives the protein CSIGGQFTDTQYF.

The chain recombines TRBV24-1 with TRBJ2-5, with D possibly matching TRBD2 (6 bases). The CDR3 is 16 amino acids. V was trimmed by 7 bases and J by 4 bases, leaving 21 bases between them. Germline V CDR1 and CDR2: KGHDR, SFDVKD. In DNA form, the CDR3 reads TGTGCCACCAGCCACACGGAGTGGGAGGCTGGAGAGACCCAGTACTTC. Amino acids: CATSHTEWEAGETQYF.

This clonotype was detected a few times. V is TRBV6-5 and J is TRBJ2-3, with D maybe TRBD2 (5 bases). Germline assignment: CDR1 MNHEY and CDR2 SVGAGI. The CDR3 runs 14 residues. V dropped 5 bases and J dropped 2 bases, with 11 bases sitting between them. CDR3 sequence reads: CASSNARDTDTQYF. In nucleotides, the CDR3 is TGTGCCAGCAGTAACGCCCGGGACACAGATACGCAGTATTTT.

This clonotype was seen many times. The rearrangement links TRBV12-3 or TRBV12-4 to TRBJ2-7; 9 positions agree with TRBD1. This CDR3 comprises 14 residues. The trim removed 6 bases at V and 5 bases at J, leaving 8 bases unmatched. In DNA, the CDR3 is TGTGCCAGCAGAGGGACAGGGACAGGCAACGAGCAGTACTTC. Its protein is CASRGTGTGNEQYF.

In regard to this clonotype: The conserved closing phenylalanine or tryptophan is absent in this CDR3, likely reflecting a read error. In nucleotides, the CDR3 is TGTGCCAGCACCCCGGGGGGTACGCAGTATCTT. Encoded protein: CASTPGGTQYL. The V and J genes are TRBV12-3 or TRBV12-4 and TRBJ2-3; 7 bases line up with TRBD2. There are 11 residues in the CDR3. J gave up 8 bases and V 7 bases, and 3 bases lay outside the gene matches.

This clonotype was counted a few times. The V call is TRBV4-1, the J call TRBJ2-7; the D gene is possibly TRBD2 (5 bases). With 0 bases removed from V and 3 bases from J, the gap between germline ends came to 15 bases. The CDR3 is 16 amino acids. Germline V gene data show CDR1 as MGHRA and CDR2 as YSYEKL. DNA of the CDR3: TGCGCCAGCAGCCAAGATAGCGTCCCCCCGGACTACGAGCAGTACTTC. Translated: CASSQDSVPPDYEQYF.

This sequence joins TRBV6-6 and TRBJ2-7, with TRBD2 matching 9 bases. Germline CDR1 and CDR2: MNHNY and SVGAGI (reference sequence). CDR3 size: 16 residues. V trimming: 5 bases; J trimming: 2 bases; junction bases outside the gene matches: 10. The CDR3 sequence: CASSLVGAGGTYEQYF. The CDR3 DNA is TGTGCCAGCAGTCTTGTGGGGGCGGGAGGGACCTACGAGCAGTACTTC.

The chain employs TRBV5-6 and TRBJ2-1; a possible D gene is TRBD2 (5 bases). Trimming shortened V by 2 bases and J by 13 bases, and 16 bases separated the two germline ends. The germline CDR1 and CDR2 sequences are SGHDT and YYEEEE. The CDR3 has 13 amino acids. The CDR3 loop reads CASSLRERESQFF. CDR3 DNA sequence: TGTGCCAGCAGCTTAAGGGAGAGGGAGAGCCAGTTCTTC.

V usage is TRBV28 and J usage is TRBJ2-7, with 8 bases identical to TRBD2. V lost 5 bases to trimming and J lost 4 bases; unmatched junction nucleotides: 7. CDR3 length: 14 residues. Germline-derived CDR1 and CDR2 are MDHEN and SYDVKM. CDR3 residues: CASSLLAGRYEQYF. The CDR3 DNA follows: TGTGCCAGCAGTCTCTTAGCGGGAAGGTACGAGCAGTACTTC.

A note on this clonotype: A much more abundant neighbour one base away suggests this may be a read error. This chain connects TRBV28 to TRBJ2-7, with D possibly called TRBD1 or TRBD2 (7 bases each). Germline values: CDR1 MDHEN, CDR2 SYDVKM. The CDR3 runs to 15 residues. The chain's CDR3 is CASRTWGGQTYERYF. The CDR3 DNA is TGTGCCAGCAGGACATGGGGGGGACAGACCTACGAGCGGTACTTC.

Note on this clonotype: A much larger clone sits a single nucleotide away, making a read error possible. V and J are TRBV12-3 or TRBV12-4 and TRBJ1-3; no clear D. This CDR3 comprises 12 residues. Between the trimmed V and J ends, which lost 6 bases and 3 bases, there was a span of 6 bases. The CDR3 coding sequence is TGTGCCAGCAGACGTTTTGGAAACACCATATATTTT. It codes for CASRRFGNTIYF.

Note on this clonotype: One end of the junction varies from germline; a read error may be responsible. The CDR3 protein is CAISDRGGMTDTQYF. For the CDR3, the DNA is TGTGCCATCAGCGACAGGGGTGGGATGACAGATACGCAGTATTTT. The genes are TRBV11-2 and TRBJ2-3, with 8 bases aligning to TRBD1. The germline V gene has CDR1 SGHAT and CDR2 FQNNGV. The CDR3 consists of 15 residues.

In regard to this clonotype: At one boundary the junction diverges from the germline segment, which might be a read error. The chain is built from TRBV2 and TRBJ1-6; maybe TRBD1 (5 bases). This CDR3 region has 16 residues. From germline, CDR1 is SNHLY and CDR2 FYNNEI. CDR3 DNA sequence: TGTGCCAGCACAACCCGGGGGAGGAACCTTAATTCACCCCTCCACTTC. The encoded protein is CASTTRGRNLNSPLHF.

In regard to this clonotype: This may arise from a read error, as a much more abundant clone is one base away. J is TRBJ2-7 and V is TRBV11-2, with TRBD1 identical over 8 bases. This CDR3 is built from 15 residues. Trimming cost V 3 bases and J 9 bases; bases outside gene matches: 13. CDR1 and CDR2 from the germline V gene are SGHAT and FQNNGV. The CDR3: CASSFNTGGFDGQYF. In nucleotides, the CDR3 is TGTGCCAGCAGCTTTAATACAGGGGGATTCGACGGGCAGTACTTC.

The rearrangement joins TRBV11-2 to TRBJ2-1; possible D gene TRBD2, 5 bases. Trimming pared 7 bases from V and 6 bases from J, leaving 16 bases between. Per germline, CDR1 SGHAT and CDR2 FQNNGV. The length of the CDR3 is 14 residues. The CDR3 DNA reads as TGTGCCAGCACGGTGGGCCCTAGCTCCAATGAGCAGTTCTTC. This codes for CASTVGPSSNEQFF.

A remark on this clonotype: It may be a read error: a sequence one base away is much more abundant. The J gene is TRBJ2-1, the V gene TRBV29-1, with TRBD2 matching over 16 bases. Germline loops: CDR1 SQVTM, CDR2 ANQGSEA. The CDR3 loop spans 15 amino acids. The CDR3 protein is CSVTGTSGRAAEHFF. As DNA, the CDR3 is TGCAGCGTCACCGGGACTAGCGGGAGGGCCGCTGAGCACTTCTTC.

To note about this clonotype: An end of the junction does not agree with germline; a read error may underlie this. The CDR3: CASSLPNTEDYF. CDR3 nucleotides: TGTGCCAGCAGCCTACCGAACACTGAAGATTACTTT. This chain connects TRBV11-2 to TRBJ1-1; no firm D call. This CDR3 spans 12 amino acids. Germline assignment: CDR1 SGHAT and CDR2 FQNNGV.

As concerns this clonotype: One base away lies a much larger clone, so this may be a sequencing read error. V gene TRBV29-1 combines with J gene TRBJ2-1, with 7 bases identical to TRBD1. Germline V CDR1 and CDR2: SQVTM, ANQGSEA. The CDR3 length is 15 residues. The CDR3 protein is CSLRSPGQTYNKQFF. The CDR3 nucleotides are TGCAGCCTAAGATCCCCGGGACAGACCTACAATAAGCAGTTCTTC.

This clonotype was counted only a few times. The chain is built from TRBV5-6 and TRBJ2-1, with TRBD1 matching over 7 bases. V was clipped by 0 bases and J by 14 bases; unmatched bases: 8. The CDR3 spans 13 residues. CDR1 and CDR2 (germline): SGHDT, YYEEEE. CDR3 sequence reads: CASSLGQGDKEFF. The CDR3 DNA is TGTGCCAGCAGCTTGGGACAGGGCGATAAGGAGTTCTTC.

This clonotype was seen only a few times. The V and J genes are TRBV12-3 or TRBV12-4 and TRBJ1-2, with D unclear. With 5 bases removed from V and 4 bases from J, the gap between germline ends came to 29 bases. CDR3 length: 19 residues. This CDR3 is CASSPWWGSPHLTSYGYTF. CDR3 nucleotides: TGTGCCAGCAGTCCCTGGTGGGGAAGCCCCCACCTTACCTCCTATGGCTACACCTTC.

A note on this clonotype: A read error may account for a junction end that differs from germline. The rearrangement links TRBV11-2 to TRBJ2-6, with a tentative D call TRBD2 (7 bases). This CDR3 has 18 residues. Germline CDR1 is SGHAT and CDR2 is FQNNGV. This CDR3 is CASSSPMGGARGAYVLTF. DNA of the CDR3: TGTGCCAGCAGCTCGCCGATGGGGGGCGCACGGGGGGCCTACGTCCTGACTTTC.

As to this clonotype: This may be a read error, as it is one base from a much larger clone. V is TRBV12-3 or TRBV12-4 and J is TRBJ1-1, with D unclear. The CDR3 length is 13 residues. The CDR3 region has the DNA TGTGACACCTCTAGGGCCGGGAACACTGAAGCTTTCTTT. Amino acid sequence: CDTSRAGNTEAFF.

The V gene is TRBV4-1, the J gene TRBJ2-7; D is undetermined. The CDR3 is 14 residues long. Germline V gene lookup returns CDR1 MGHRA and CDR2 YSYEKL. Trimming left V 3 bases short and J 3 bases short, with 12 bases between. The CDR3 DNA is TGCGCCAGCAGCCATGTCGAGCGAGGCTACGAGCAGTACTTC. This translates into CASSHVERGYEQYF.